This TCR beta chain stems from a study of T cells expressing NK-cell markers. About the research overall: Among eight sequenced donors, seven carried HCMV seropositivity while one was seronegative. Findings of the study overall: Where several donors were concerned, these clonotypes also led the CD3+CD56-NKG2C+ fraction. Whether expanded NKG2C+ T cell clones recognized HCMV stayed uncertain.

About this clonotype: Its antigen is as yet unknown.

Germline CDR1 is ENHRY and CDR2 is SYGVKD. The CDR3 spans 14 residues. TCRdb reanalyzed the 5' RACE reads, giving one entry per CDR3 protein sequence and no DNA. This sample contains fewer than 400,000 distinct CDR3 sequences. Sequencing was performed on blood T cells: a sorted CD56 or NKG2C T cell subset, CD4+ or CD8+ T cells, or bulk PBMC T cells (not recorded which). The sequence derives from a woman between 45 and 65 years old in good health. The rearrangement joins TRBV10-3 to TRBJ2-5; TCRdb proposes TRBD2, but this gene call is untestable without DNA. The CDR3: CAIGVARGKETQYF.